These 20 T cell receptor beta chains were sequenced from one sample in a study of control samples from healthy donors and cancer patients. Here immunoSEQ multiplex PCR was the method, and the copy in TCRdb shows in-frame clones only, minus some. The data show 98,000 or so clones, around four fifths seen once. Sequencing was done on a sample of blood. Every receptor here comes from a man younger than 35 in good health.

This chain uses TRBV6-6 with TRBJ2-5; D tentatively reads TRBD1 or TRBD2 (5 bases each). The V gene lost 0 bases and the J gene lost 7 bases, with 15 bases spanning the gap. Germline V lookup: CDR1 MNHNY, CDR2 SVGAGI (reference sequence). This CDR3 comprises 15 residues. The CDR3 coding sequence is TGTGCCAGCAGTTACTCACCAGGGAGTTATGGGACCCAGTACTTC. It specifies CASSYSPGSYGTQYF.

The V call is TRBV10-3, the J call TRBJ1-1; perhaps TRBD1 as D (6 bases). The CDR3 sequence is 14 residues long. Trimming removed 0 bases at V and 5 bases at J, with 10 bases between. The germline V gene has CDR1 ENHRY and CDR2 SYGVKD. The DNA for the CDR3 is TGTGCCATCAGTGAGTCGCAGGGGAGGACTGAAGCTTTCTTT. Translating gives CAISESQGRTEAFF.

The table lists this clone with a count of one. Germline is not matched at one junction end, which may reflect a read error. This chain joins TRBV4-2 and TRBJ1-4; D gene ambiguous. This CDR3 has 16 amino acids. Germline loops: CDR1 LGHNA, CDR2 YNFKEQ. The CDR3 loop is CASSPRKGQLHEELFF. Here the CDR3 DNA reads TGTGCCAGCAGCCCAAGGAAGGGTCAGCTTCATGAAGAACTGTTTTTT.

The V gene is TRBV27, the J gene TRBJ2-7; D tentatively reads TRBD1 or TRBD2 (5 bases each). Germline assignment: CDR1 MNHEY and CDR2 SMNVEV (reference sequence). This CDR3 has 16 residues. V lost 3 bases and J 1 base, leaving 16 bases between the germline ends. CDR3 coding DNA: TGTGCCAGCAGTTTGGGGCGGCCGGGAAGGTCCTACGAGCAGTACTTC. Protein: CASSLGRPGRSYEQYF.

This clone was seen only once. The identical CDR3 is also encoded by other nucleotide sequences in the sample. This chain joins TRBV18 and TRBJ1-1, with a weak D call TRBD1 (5 bases). This CDR3 region has 11 residues. In germline, CDR1 is KGHSH, CDR2 LQKENI. Trimming removed 3 bases from V and 7 bases from J, with 6 bases in between. For the CDR3, the DNA is TGTGCCAGCTCACCGGGGGGTGAAGCTTTCTTT. Its translation: CASSPGGEAFF.

The CDR3 loop is CASSFETVFF. In DNA form, the CDR3 reads TGTGCCAGCAGCTTTGAGACGGTCTTCTTT. The chain employs TRBV7-9 and TRBJ1-1; the D is unclear. The CDR3 totals 10 residues. V was pared by 3 bases and J by 14 bases, with 10 bases between. Germline V gene lookup returns CDR1 SEHNR and CDR2 FQNEAQ (reference sequence).

This chain joins TRBV18 and TRBJ1-4; D is perhaps TRBD1 (5 bases). Between the trimmed V and J ends, which lost 1 base and 7 bases, there was a span of 16 bases. The CDR3 consists of 16 residues. Germline V CDR1 and CDR2: KGHSH, LQKENI. The DNA for the CDR3 is TGTGCCAGCTCACCACTGAACACAGGATGGAGTGAAAAACTGTTTTTT. Translating gives CASSPLNTGWSEKLFF.

The chain combines TRBV6-5 with TRBJ2-3, with D possibly being TRBD2 (6 bases). Per the germline V gene, CDR1 is MNHEY and CDR2 is SVGAGI. The CDR3 totals 15 residues. Trimming pared 4 bases from V and 3 bases from J, leaving 14 bases between. In DNA form, the CDR3 reads TGTGCCAGCAGTTCCCCCGGGCGGGGAACAGATACGCAGTATTTT. Its protein is CASSSPGRGTDTQYF.

This chain joins TRBV28 and TRBJ1-2, with a weak D call TRBD1 (5 bases). Germline V gives CDR1 MDHEN, CDR2 SYDVKM. V lost 6 bases and J lost 5, with 16 bases in between. There are 14 residues in the CDR3. The CDR3 sequence is CASSLPRGTYGYTF. Here the CDR3 DNA reads TGTGCCAGCAGCCTCCCCAGAGGGACTTATGGCTACACCTTC.

The J gene is TRBJ2-4, the V gene TRBV28; TRBD1 agrees at 8 bases. CDR3 length: 17 residues. V was clipped by 0 bases and J by 8 bases; unmatched bases: 12. Germline V gives CDR1 MDHEN, CDR2 SYDVKM. The CDR3 here is CASSLWPSTGEGHIQYF. DNA of the CDR3: TGTGCCAGCAGTTTATGGCCCTCGACAGGGGAAGGGCACATTCAGTACTTC.

This chain uses TRBV20-1 with TRBJ2-1; D is unresolved. Germline V CDR1 and CDR2: DFQATT, SNEGSKA (reference sequence). With 3 bases removed from V and 8 bases from J, the gap between germline ends came to 11 bases. The CDR3 runs to 12 residues. CDR3 loop: CSASPTADEQFF. Here the CDR3 DNA reads TGCAGTGCTAGTCCCACAGCAGATGAGCAGTTCTTC.

The chain couples TRBV4-3 to TRBJ1-1, with a weak D call TRBD1 (6 bases). This CDR3 has 14 residues. The germline V gene encodes CDR1 LGHNA and CDR2 YSLEER. Trimming stripped 4 bases from V and 4 bases from J, with 13 bases between. For the CDR3, the DNA is TGCGCCAGCAGCCGGACCACAGGGTCCACTGAAGCTTTCTTT. Its protein product is CASSRTTGSTEAFF.

This clone has more than one count but fewer than ten. The rearrangement links TRBV24-1 to TRBJ2-2; TRBD1 matches at 9 bases. This CDR3 region has 15 residues. Germline V gene lookup returns CDR1 KGHDR and CDR2 SFDVKD. Germline trimming cut 3 bases from V and 7 bases from J; bases unmatched to any gene: 5. As DNA, the CDR3 is TGTGCCACCAGTGATCGGGACAGGGTAGGCGGGGAGCTGTTTTTT. This encodes CATSDRDRVGGELFF.

This chain joins TRBV5-1 and TRBJ1-4; no clear D gene. Germline loops: CDR1 SGHRS, CDR2 YFSETQ. The CDR3 has 12 residues. The V gene lost 0 bases and the J gene lost 12 bases, with 9 bases spanning the gap. CDR3 protein: CASSLGERELFF. The CDR3 DNA reads as TGCGCCAGCAGCTTGGGGGAGAGGGAACTGTTTTTT.

This chain joins TRBV27 and TRBJ1-4, with a weak D call TRBD1 (5 bases). The V gene lost 5 bases and the J gene lost 6 bases, with 13 bases spanning the gap. The CDR3 is 14 amino acids. Germline loops: CDR1 MNHEY, CDR2 SMNVEV (reference sequence). CDR3 coding DNA: TGTGCCAGCAGTCGGACAAGGTTGGATGAAAAACTGTTTTTT. It encodes CASSRTRLDEKLFF.

In the case of this clone: Other nucleotide sequences in the sample specify the same CDR3. The chain employs TRBV13 and TRBJ1-2; D might be TRBD1 (5 bases). Germline V gene data show CDR1 as PRHDT and CDR2 as FYEKMQ (reference sequence). The CDR3 contains 16 residues. Deletions cut 0 bases from V and 1 base from J, with 12 bases between. The CDR3, as DNA: TGTGCCAGCAGCTTAGGGGGGCAGGAGATTAACTATGGCTACACCTTC. This codes for CASSLGGQEINYGYTF.

The J gene is TRBJ2-7, the V gene TRBV7-2; D perhaps matches TRBD1 (5 bases). V was clipped by 2 bases and J by 5 bases, with 10 bases between them. Germline assignment: CDR1 SGHTA and CDR2 FQGNSA. This CDR3 region has 13 residues. CDR3 bases: TGTGCCAGCAGCTTAAGGGGTGGGCACGAGCAGTACTTC. Encoded protein: CASSLRGGHEQYF. The variable domain in full, with the rest retrieved from reference TRBV7-2 and TRBJ2-7, is GAGVSQSPSNKVTEKGKDVELRCDPISGHTALYWYRQSLGQGLEFLIYFQGNSAPDKSGLPSDRFSAERTGGSVSTLTIQRTQQEDSAVYLCASSLRGGHEQYFGPGTRLTVT.

This clone was counted a single time. The chain couples TRBV6-2 or TRBV6-3 to TRBJ2-2, with 9 bases identical to TRBD1. From germline, CDR1 is MNHEY and CDR2 SVGEGT. The CDR3 has 17 residues. Germline trimming cut 5 bases from V and 1 base from J; bases unmatched to any gene: 8. The CDR3 DNA is TGTGCCAGCAGTCAGGACAGGGGATTAGGGAACACCGGGGAGCTGTTTTTT. Encoded protein: CASSQDRGLGNTGELFF.

The chain joins TRBV3-1 (or the pseudogene TRBV3-2) to TRBJ2-3; TRBD1 agrees at 8 bases. The germline V gene has CDR1 LGHDT and CDR2 YNNKEL (reference sequence). The ends lost 4 bases at V and 3 bases at J; junction bases unmatched: 6. The length of the CDR3 is 15 residues. The CDR3: CASSLDRGWTDTQYF. The CDR3 coding sequence is TGTGCCAGCAGCCTCGACAGGGGATGGACAGATACGCAGTATTTT.

V gene TRBV6-5 combines with J gene TRBJ1-1, with TRBD1 matching 7 bases. V gave up 8 bases and J gave up 1 base; unmatched junction bases: 7. Germline loops: CDR1 MNHEY, CDR2 SVGAGI. The CDR3 is 14 residues long. The CDR3 sequence: CASFRGVRNTEAFF. CDR3 nucleotide sequence: TGTGCCAGCTTCAGGGGGGTAAGGAACACTGAAGCTTTCTTT.